The 26 T cell receptor beta chains presented below share a single source sample, sequenced in a study of a mutant IDH1 vaccine in newly diagnosed glioma. Sample time point: week 11, during vaccination. The study gave 300 ug of mutant IDH1 20-mer peptide per vaccine dose, with topical imiquimod. The method was immunoSEQ multiplex PCR; TCRdb's version includes in-frame clones alone and lacks a portion of them. The sample has under 150,000 clones; 75% to 90% are singletons. These receptors' targets are unknown. Sequences were derived from PBMCs, sampled from a glioma patient whose treatment included an IDH1 peptide vaccine. These receptors originate from a woman between 45 and 60 years old with glioma.

The gene calls are TRBV10-3 and TRBJ2-5, with TRBD1 as a possible D gene (6 bases). V was pared by 0 bases and J by 1 base, with 6 bases between. Germline V gene data show CDR1 as ENHRY and CDR2 as SYGVKD. The CDR3 is 14 residues long. DNA for the CDR3: TGTGCCATCAGTGAGTCGACAGGCCAAGAGACCCAGTACTTC. Its translation is CAISESTGQETQYF.

This clone was observed once. V gene TRBV6-5 combines with J gene TRBJ2-2, with D possibly TRBD2 on 6 matching bases. The CDR3 runs to 16 residues. Germline CDR1 and CDR2: MNHEY and SVGAGI. The ends were cut back, 0 bases at V and 5 bases at J, with 13 bases in the middle. The CDR3 DNA sequence: TGTGCCAGCAGTTACTCGGGGGGATTGAGGACCGGGGAGCTGTTTTTT. Protein sequence: CASSYSGGLRTGELFF.

This chain connects TRBV10-3 to TRBJ1-5, with D tentatively TRBD1 (5 bases). The CDR3 is 16 residues long. Looked up from germline, CDR1 is ENHRY and CDR2 is SYGVKD. Trimming removed 2 bases at V and 0 bases at J, with 11 bases between. CDR3 DNA sequence: TGTGCCATCAGTGAGGGGGGGGACTATAGCAATCAGCCCCAGCATTTT. Residues: CAISEGGDYSNQPQHF.

This chain uses TRBV7-9 with TRBJ2-7; 9 bases align to TRBD2. J lost 12 bases, V lost 5 bases, and 14 bases had no gene match. From germline, CDR1 is SEHNR and CDR2 FQNEAQ (reference sequence). The length of the CDR3 is 14 residues. CDR3 sequence: CASSGRSSGTVGYF. CDR3 nucleotide sequence: TGTGCCAGCAGCGGGCGGTCTAGCGGGACCGTTGGGTACTTC.

V is TRBV7-9 and J is TRBJ2-3, with 9 bases aligning to TRBD2. The CDR3 sequence is 15 residues long. Looked up from germline, CDR1 is SEHNR and CDR2 is FQNEAQ (reference sequence). V shed 0 bases and J 8 bases; nucleotides not matched to a gene: 6. The CDR3 DNA is TGTGCCAGCAGCTTAGCGGGGACTAGCAAGGTTACGCAGTATTTT. Translation: CASSLAGTSKVTQYF.

The DNA of the CDR3 is TGTGCCAGCAGCCCTAGGACCGGGGAGCTGTTTTTT. Translated, it gives CASSPRTGELFF. This rearrangement joins TRBV6-5 to TRBJ2-2; the D is unclear. The CDR3 length is 12 residues. The germline CDR1 and CDR2 sequences are MNHEY and SVGAGI. Trimming stripped 6 bases from V and 5 bases from J, with 7 bases between.

This clone came up a few times. V usage is TRBV18 and J usage is TRBJ1-4; the D gene is possibly TRBD1 (5 bases). The V and J ends lost 0 bases and 7 bases respectively, with 18 bases between them. The CDR3 length is 17 residues. Per germline, CDR1 KGHSH and CDR2 LQKENI. The CDR3 nucleotides are TGTGCCAGCTCACCACCGGTCGGGGCTGGGGCTACTGAAAAACTGTTTTTT. Amino acids: CASSPPVGAGATEKLFF.

This clone is labeled as medium-sized (0.01 to 0.1%). The rearrangement links TRBV13 to TRBJ1-1; 10 nucleotides match TRBD1. V lost 8 bases, J lost 11 bases, and 8 bases stayed unmatched. The germline V gene encodes CDR1 PRHDT and CDR2 FYEKMQ (reference sequence). The CDR3 totals 12 residues. Written as DNA, the CDR3 is TGTGCCAGCGGGACAGGGGCCTATTCGGCTTTCTTT. Its protein is CASGTGAYSAFF.

The gene calls are TRBV5-6 and TRBJ1-1; D is unresolved. The CDR3 sequence is 14 residues long. Germline V lookup: CDR1 SGHDT, CDR2 YYEEEE. V lost 7 bases, J lost 3 bases, and 16 bases lay in between. CDR3 bases: TGTGCCAGCCTCGGCTATCGCGGCCACACTGAAGCTTTCTTT. This sequence encodes CASLGYRGHTEAFF.

V and J are TRBV5-6 and TRBJ2-7; TRBD2 agrees at 10 bases. The CDR3 is made up of 17 amino acids. V dropped 3 bases and J dropped 5; count of bases not matched to a gene: 14. The germline V gene has CDR1 SGHDT and CDR2 YYEEEE. The CDR3, as DNA: TGTGCCAGCAGCTCCAAAGGAGCGGGAGGGCCATTGAACGAGCAGTACTTC. Protein: CASSSKGAGGPLNEQYF.

The chain joins TRBV5-1 to TRBJ2-5; D not certain. Germline V CDR1 and CDR2: SGHRS, YFSETQ. CDR3 size: 14 residues. The ends were cut back, 7 bases at V and 1 base at J, with 14 bases in the middle. This chain's CDR3 is CASRPTPAQETQYF. The CDR3 coding sequence is TGCGCCAGCCGCCCGACGCCGGCCCAAGAGACCCAGTACTTC.

This chain uses TRBV6-5 with TRBJ1-4; TRBD1 matches at 9 bases. The CDR3 sequence is 15 residues long. J was trimmed by 3 bases and V by 6 bases; bases with no gene match: 5. The germline CDR1 and CDR2 sequences are MNHEY and SVGAGI. CDR3 bases: TGTGCCAGCAGGGACAGGGGTTCCCCTAATGAAAAACTGTTTTTT. It yields the protein CASRDRGSPNEKLFF.

J is TRBJ2-2 and V is TRBV19; 13 bases line up with TRBD2. The CDR3 totals 18 residues. Per the germline V gene, CDR1 is LNHDA and CDR2 is SQIVND (reference sequence). Losses at the gene ends were 6 bases for V and 6 bases for J; bases not matched to a gene: 13. The DNA for the CDR3 is TGTGCCAGTAGGGATTGGACTAGCGGGAGAAAGTCCGCCGGGGAGCTGTTTTTT. This gives the protein CASRDWTSGRKSAGELFF.

V gene TRBV5-1 combines with J gene TRBJ1-2; D call uncertain. The germline gives CDR1 SGHRS, CDR2 YFSETQ. Trimming stripped 2 bases from V and 6 bases from J, with 17 bases between. The CDR3 totals 15 residues. CDR3 DNA sequence: TGCGCCAGCAGCTTCCGGGAGACGACCCCGAATGGCTACACCTTC. Translated, it gives CASSFRETTPNGYTF.

The genes are TRBV19 and TRBJ2-7; weak D call: TRBD1 (6 bases). CDR1 and CDR2 (germline): LNHDA, SQIVND (reference sequence). This CDR3 is 19 amino acids long. V was shortened by 3 bases and J by 0 bases, with 24 bases between the two germline ends. CDR3 sequence: CASSIRTITQGPASYEQYF. The DNA for the CDR3 is TGTGCCAGTAGTATTCGGACCATCACACAGGGCCCCGCCTCCTACGAGCAGTACTTC.

The chain combines TRBV5-1 with TRBJ2-2; D remains ambiguous. The CDR3 contains 12 residues. Germline V CDR1 and CDR2: SGHRS, YFSETQ. V was shortened by 2 bases and J by 5 bases, with 4 bases between the two germline ends. For the CDR3, the DNA is TGCGCCAGCAGCTTACAGACCGGGGAGCTGTTTTTT. It yields the protein CASSLQTGELFF.

This clone was recorded once. The genes are TRBV7-9 and TRBJ1-4; TRBD1 agrees at 8 bases. Germline V lookup: CDR1 SEHNR, CDR2 FQNEAQ (reference sequence). The CDR3 contains 15 residues. V shed 3 bases, J shed 8 bases, and the junction held 8 bases outside the gene matches. The CDR3 bases are TGTGCCAGCAGCTTGGCGACAGGGGAGGGCGAAAAACTGTTTTTT. Protein product: CASSLATGEGEKLFF.

V and J are TRBV19 and TRBJ1-2, with TRBD1 matching 7 bases. Germline V gives CDR1 LNHDA, CDR2 SQIVND (reference sequence). Trimming took 4 bases from V and 1 from J; bases not matched to a gene: 12. The CDR3 runs 17 residues. CDR3 loop: CASSTGGQALLNYGYTF. Here the CDR3 DNA reads TGTGCCAGTAGTACCGGAGGACAGGCTCTCCTTAACTATGGCTACACCTTC.

The chain carries TRBV5-1 and TRBJ1-1; 8 nucleotides line up with TRBD1. CDR1 is SGHRS, CDR2 YFSETQ, per germline. The CDR3 runs to 15 residues. V shed 5 bases and J 1 base; nucleotides not matched to a gene: 7. CDR3 bases: TGCGCCAGCAGACTCCCAGGGGGCGCGAACACTGAAGCTTTCTTT. It yields the protein CASRLPGGANTEAFF.

The V call is TRBV30, the J call TRBJ1-1; TRBD1 matches at 7 bases. V lost 0 bases, J lost 5 bases, and 9 bases stayed unmatched. The CDR3 sequence is 15 residues long. Germline CDR1 GTSNPN, CDR2 SVGIG (reference sequence). The CDR3 bases are TGTGCCTGGAGTGTCCCTGACAGGGCGAAGACTGAAGCTTTCTTT. Encoded protein: CAWSVPDRAKTEAFF.

The rearrangement uses TRBV5-1 and TRBJ2-3, with D unclear. Germline CDR1 SGHRS, CDR2 YFSETQ. Trimming removed 0 bases from V and 2 bases from J, with 7 bases in between. The CDR3 sequence is 14 residues long. The CDR3 here is CASSLGGYTDTQYF. The CDR3 DNA reads TGCGCCAGCAGCTTGGGCGGCTACACAGATACGCAGTATTTT. Supplemented by reference TRBV5-1 and TRBJ2-3, the full variable domain reads KAGVTQTPRYLIKTRGQQVTLSCSPISGHRSVSWYQQTPGQGLQFLFEYFSETQRNKGNFPGRFSGRQFSNSRSEMNVSTLELGDSALYLCASSLGGYTDTQYFGPGTRLTVL.

The chain is built from TRBV28 and TRBJ1-2; 7 bases align to TRBD1. The V gene's germline CDR1 is MDHEN and CDR2 SYDVKM. This CDR3 comprises 13 residues. Here the CDR3 DNA reads TGTGCTACAGTCCGGGACAGCGGCTATGGCTACACCTTC. Its translation: CATVRDSGYGYTF.

The CDR3 DNA reads TGCAGCGTTGTTGGGAGGTGGACCCTCGGGGCCAAAAACATTCAGTACTTC. Its protein is CSVVGRWTLGAKNIQYF. J is TRBJ2-4 and V is TRBV29-1, with D tentatively TRBD2 (6 bases). Trimming took off 4 bases at V and 1 base at J, with 20 bases between the two ends. Germline V gene data show CDR1 as SQVTM and CDR2 as ANQGSEA. The CDR3 sequence is 17 residues long.

The chain has TRBV18 and TRBJ1-5; 7 bases match TRBD1. The CDR3 is 14 residues long. The germline CDR1 and CDR2 sequences are KGHSH and LQKENI. Trimming removed 4 bases from V and 4 bases from J; junction bases left unmatched: 4. CDR3 region: CASSRDSENQPQHF. DNA of the CDR3: TGTGCCAGCTCACGGGACAGTGAGAATCAGCCCCAGCATTTT.

The chain employs TRBV18 and TRBJ2-2; D possibly corresponds to TRBD1 (6 bases). CDR1 is KGHSH, CDR2 LQKENI, per germline. The CDR3 is made up of 15 amino acids. The V end was cut by 3 bases, the J end by 1 base, with 9 bases between. The CDR3 sequence: CASSPRTVNTGELFF. The CDR3 region has the DNA TGTGCCAGCTCACCTAGGACAGTGAACACCGGGGAGCTGTTTTTT.

This chain links TRBV4-3 with TRBJ1-2; D gene uncertain. The V end was cut by 0 bases, the J end by 7 bases, with 12 bases between. The CDR3 is 14 residues long. CDR1 and CDR2 (germline): LGHNA, YSLEER. CDR3 loop: CASSQDNPQIGYTF. The CDR3 nucleotides read TGCGCCAGCAGCCAAGATAACCCCCAGATTGGCTACACCTTC.